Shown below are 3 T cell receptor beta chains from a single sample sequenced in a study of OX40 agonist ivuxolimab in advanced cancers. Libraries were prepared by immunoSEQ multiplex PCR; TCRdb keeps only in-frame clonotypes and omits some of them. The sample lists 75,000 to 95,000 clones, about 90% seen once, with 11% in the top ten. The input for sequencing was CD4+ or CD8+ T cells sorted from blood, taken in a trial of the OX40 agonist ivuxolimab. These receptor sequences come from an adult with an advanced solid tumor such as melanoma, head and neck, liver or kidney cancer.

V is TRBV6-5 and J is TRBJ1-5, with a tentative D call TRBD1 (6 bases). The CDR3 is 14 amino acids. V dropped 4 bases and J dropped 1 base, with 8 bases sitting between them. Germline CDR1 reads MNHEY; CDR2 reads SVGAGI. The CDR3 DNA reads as TGTGCCAGCAGTTGGACAGAAAGCAATCAGCCCCAGCATTTT. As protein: CASSWTESNQPQHF.

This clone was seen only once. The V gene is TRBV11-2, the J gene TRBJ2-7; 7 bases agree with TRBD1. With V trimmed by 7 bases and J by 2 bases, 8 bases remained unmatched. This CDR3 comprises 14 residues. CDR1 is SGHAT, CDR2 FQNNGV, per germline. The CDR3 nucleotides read TGTGCCAGCACCACCGGGACAGATACCTACGAGCAGTACTTC. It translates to CASTTGTDTYEQYF.

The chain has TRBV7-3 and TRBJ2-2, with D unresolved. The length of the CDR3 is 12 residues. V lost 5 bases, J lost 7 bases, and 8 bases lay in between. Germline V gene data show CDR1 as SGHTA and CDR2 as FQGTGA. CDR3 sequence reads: CASSDMGGELFF. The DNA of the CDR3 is TGTGCCAGCAGCGACATGGGCGGGGAGCTGTTTTTT. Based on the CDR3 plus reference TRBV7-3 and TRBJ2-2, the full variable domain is GAGVSQTPSNKVTEKGKYVELRCDPISGHTALYWYRQSLGQGPEFLIYFQGTGAADDSGLPNDRFFAVRPEGSVSTLKIQRTERGDSAVYLCASSDMGGELFFGEGSRLTVL.